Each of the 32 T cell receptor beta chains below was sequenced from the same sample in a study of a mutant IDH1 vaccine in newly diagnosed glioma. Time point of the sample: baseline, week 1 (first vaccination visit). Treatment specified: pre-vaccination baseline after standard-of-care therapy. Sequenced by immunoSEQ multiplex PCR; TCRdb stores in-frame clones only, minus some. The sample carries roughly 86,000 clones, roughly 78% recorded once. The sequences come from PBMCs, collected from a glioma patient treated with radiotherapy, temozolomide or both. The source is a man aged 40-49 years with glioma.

The DNA for the CDR3 is TGTGCCAGCAGCTCTTCAGATACGCAGTATTTT. Protein: CASSSSDTQYF. The V call is TRBV7-3, the J call TRBJ2-3; D is ambiguous. Germline V gene data show CDR1 as SGHTA and CDR2 as FQGTGA. Trimming took 4 bases from V and 4 from J, leaving 3 bases between them. The CDR3 sequence is 11 residues long.

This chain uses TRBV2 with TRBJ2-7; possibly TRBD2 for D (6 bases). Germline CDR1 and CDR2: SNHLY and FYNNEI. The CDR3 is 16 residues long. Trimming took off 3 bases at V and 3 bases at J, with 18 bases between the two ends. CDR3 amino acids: CASSDRVDRELYEQYF. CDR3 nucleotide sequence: TGTGCCAGCAGTGACAGGGTGGACCGGGAGCTCTACGAGCAGTACTTC.

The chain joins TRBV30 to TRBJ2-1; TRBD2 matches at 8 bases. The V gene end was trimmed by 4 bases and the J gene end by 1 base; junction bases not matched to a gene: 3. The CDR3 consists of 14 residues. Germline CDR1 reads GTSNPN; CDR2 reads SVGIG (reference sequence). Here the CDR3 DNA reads TGTGCCTGGATAGCGGGATTATCCTACAATGAGCAGTTCTTC. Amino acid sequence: CAWIAGLSYNEQFF.

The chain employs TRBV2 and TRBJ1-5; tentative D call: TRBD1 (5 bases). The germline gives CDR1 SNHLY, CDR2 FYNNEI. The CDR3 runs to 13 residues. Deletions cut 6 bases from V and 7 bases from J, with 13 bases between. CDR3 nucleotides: TGTGCCAGCAGACCCCAACGGGACCAGCCCCAGCATTTT. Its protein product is CASRPQRDQPQHF. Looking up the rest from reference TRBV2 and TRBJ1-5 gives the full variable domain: EPEVTQTPSHQVTQMGQEVILRCVPISNHLYFYWYRQILGQKVEFLVSFYNNEISEKSEIFDDQFSVERPDGSNFTLKIRSTKLEDSAMYFCASRPQRDQPQHFGDGTRLSIL.

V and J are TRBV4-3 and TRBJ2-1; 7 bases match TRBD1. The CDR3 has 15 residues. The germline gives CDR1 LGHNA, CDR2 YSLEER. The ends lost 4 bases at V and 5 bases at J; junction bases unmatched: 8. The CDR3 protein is CASSPDRETDNEQFF. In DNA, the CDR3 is TGCGCCAGCAGCCCCGACAGGGAAACTGACAATGAGCAGTTCTTC.

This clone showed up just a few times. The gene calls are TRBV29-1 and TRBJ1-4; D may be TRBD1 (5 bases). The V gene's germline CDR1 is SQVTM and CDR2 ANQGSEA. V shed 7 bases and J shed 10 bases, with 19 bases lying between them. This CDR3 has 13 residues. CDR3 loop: CSAGTFEKGKLFF. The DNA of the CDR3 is TGCAGCGCTGGGACTTTCGAAAAGGGAAAACTGTTTTTT. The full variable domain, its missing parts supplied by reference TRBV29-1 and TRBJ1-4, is SAVISQKPSRDICQRGTSLTIQCQVDSQVTMMFWYRQQPGQSLTLIATANQGSEATYESGFVIDKFPISRPNLTFSTLTVSNMSPEDSSIYLCSAGTFEKGKLFFGSGTQLSVL.

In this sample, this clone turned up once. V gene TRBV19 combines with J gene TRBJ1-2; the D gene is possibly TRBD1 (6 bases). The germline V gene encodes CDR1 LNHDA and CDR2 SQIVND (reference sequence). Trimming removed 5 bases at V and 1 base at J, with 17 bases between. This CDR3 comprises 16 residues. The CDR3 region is CASSALPGVDNYGYTF. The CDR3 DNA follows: TGTGCCAGTAGTGCTCTCCCAGGGGTGGATAACTATGGCTACACCTTC.

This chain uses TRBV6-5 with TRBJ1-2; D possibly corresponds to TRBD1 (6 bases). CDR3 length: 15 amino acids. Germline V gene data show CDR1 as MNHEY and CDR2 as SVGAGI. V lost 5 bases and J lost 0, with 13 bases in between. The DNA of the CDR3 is TGTGCCAGCAGTCCCACAGGGACGTCTAACTATGGCTACACCTTC. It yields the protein CASSPTGTSNYGYTF.

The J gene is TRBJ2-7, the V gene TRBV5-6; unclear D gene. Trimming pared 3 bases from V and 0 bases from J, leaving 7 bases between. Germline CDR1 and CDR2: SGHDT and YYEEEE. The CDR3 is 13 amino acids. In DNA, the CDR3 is TGTGCCAGCAGCTCCTCCAGCTCCTACGAGCAGTACTTC. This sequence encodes CASSSSSSYEQYF. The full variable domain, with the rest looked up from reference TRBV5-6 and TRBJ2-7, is DAGVTQSPTHLIKTRGQQVTLRCSPKSGHDTVSWYQQALGQGPQFIFQYYEEEERQRGNFPDRFSGHQFPNYSSELNVNALLLGDSALYLCASSSSSSYEQYFGPGTRLTVT.

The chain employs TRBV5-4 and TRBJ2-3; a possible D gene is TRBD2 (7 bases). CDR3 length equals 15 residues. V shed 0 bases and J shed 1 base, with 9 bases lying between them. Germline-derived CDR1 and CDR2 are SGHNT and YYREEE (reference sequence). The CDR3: CASSLGGGRTDTQYF. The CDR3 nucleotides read TGTGCCAGCAGCTTGGGGGGGGGCCGCACAGATACGCAGTATTTT.

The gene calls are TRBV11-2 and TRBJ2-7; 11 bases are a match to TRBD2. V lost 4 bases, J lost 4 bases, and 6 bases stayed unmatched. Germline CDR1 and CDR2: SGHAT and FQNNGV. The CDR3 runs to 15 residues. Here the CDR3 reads CASSSLGTSGYEQYF. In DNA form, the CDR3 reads TGTGCCAGCAGCTCCCTCGGGACTAGCGGATACGAGCAGTACTTC.

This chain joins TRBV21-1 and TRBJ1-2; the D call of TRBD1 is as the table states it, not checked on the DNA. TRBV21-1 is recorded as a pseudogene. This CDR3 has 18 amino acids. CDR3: CASSKAREGDRAFYGYTF. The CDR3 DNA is TGTGCCAGCAGCAAAGCGAGGGAAGGGGACAGGGCGTTCTATGGCTACACCTTC.

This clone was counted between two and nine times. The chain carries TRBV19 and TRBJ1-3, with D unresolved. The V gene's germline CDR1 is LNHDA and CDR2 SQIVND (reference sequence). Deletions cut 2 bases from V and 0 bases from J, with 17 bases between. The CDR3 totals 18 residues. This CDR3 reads CASSIRTPTHHSGNTIYF. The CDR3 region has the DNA TGTGCCAGTAGTATAAGAACGCCTACCCACCACTCTGGAAACACCATATATTTT.

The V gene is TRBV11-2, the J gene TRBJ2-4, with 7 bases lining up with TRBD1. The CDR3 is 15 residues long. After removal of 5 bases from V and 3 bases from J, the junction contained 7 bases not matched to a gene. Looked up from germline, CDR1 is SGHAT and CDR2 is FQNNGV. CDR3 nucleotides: TGTGCCAGCAGCCAAGGGGGCTTCGGCAAAAACATTCAGTACTTC. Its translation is CASSQGGFGKNIQYF.

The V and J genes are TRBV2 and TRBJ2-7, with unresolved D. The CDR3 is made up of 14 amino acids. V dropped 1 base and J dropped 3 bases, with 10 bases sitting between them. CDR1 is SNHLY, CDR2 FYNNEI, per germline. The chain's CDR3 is CASSEEARNYEQYF. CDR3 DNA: TGTGCCAGCAGTGAAGAAGCCAGGAACTACGAGCAGTACTTC.

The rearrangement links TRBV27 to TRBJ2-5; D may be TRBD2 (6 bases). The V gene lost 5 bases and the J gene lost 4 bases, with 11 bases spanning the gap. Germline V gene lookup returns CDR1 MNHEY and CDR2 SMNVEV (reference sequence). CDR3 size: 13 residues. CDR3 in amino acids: CASSMGGRETQYF. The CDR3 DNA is TGTGCCAGCAGTATGGGAGGTCGAGAGACCCAGTACTTC.

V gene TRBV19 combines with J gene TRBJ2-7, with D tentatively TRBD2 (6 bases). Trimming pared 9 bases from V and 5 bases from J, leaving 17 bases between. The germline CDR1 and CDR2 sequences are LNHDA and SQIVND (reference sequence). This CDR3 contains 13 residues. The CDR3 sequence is CASGRPEGNEQYF. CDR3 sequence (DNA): TGTGCCAGCGGGAGACCGGAGGGGAACGAGCAGTACTTC.

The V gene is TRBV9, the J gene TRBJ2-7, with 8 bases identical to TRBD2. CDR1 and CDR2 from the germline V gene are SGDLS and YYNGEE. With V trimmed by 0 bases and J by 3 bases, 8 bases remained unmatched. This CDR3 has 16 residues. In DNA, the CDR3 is TGTGCCAGCAGCGTAGGGAAAGTAGCGGGGCTCTACGAGCAGTACTTC. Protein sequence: CASSVGKVAGLYEQYF.

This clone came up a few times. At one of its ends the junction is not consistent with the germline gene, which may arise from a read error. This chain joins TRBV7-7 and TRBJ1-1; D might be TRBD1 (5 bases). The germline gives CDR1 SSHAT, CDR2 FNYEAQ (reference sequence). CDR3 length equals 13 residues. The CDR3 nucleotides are TGTGCTAGCAGCTTAGGACAGAACACTGAAGCTTTCTTT. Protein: CASSLGQNTEAFF.

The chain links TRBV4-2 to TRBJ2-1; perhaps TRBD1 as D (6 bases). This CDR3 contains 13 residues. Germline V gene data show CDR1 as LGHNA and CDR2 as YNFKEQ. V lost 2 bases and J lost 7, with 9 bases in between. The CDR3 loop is CASSQWQGNEQFF. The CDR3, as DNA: TGTGCCAGCAGCCAATGGCAGGGGAATGAGCAGTTCTTC.

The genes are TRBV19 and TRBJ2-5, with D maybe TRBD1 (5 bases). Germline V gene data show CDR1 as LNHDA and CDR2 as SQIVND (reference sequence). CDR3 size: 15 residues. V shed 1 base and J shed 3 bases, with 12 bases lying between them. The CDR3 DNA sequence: TGTGCCAGTAGTATAGGGCAGGGAAGGGAAGAGACCCAGTACTTC. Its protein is CASSIGQGREETQYF.

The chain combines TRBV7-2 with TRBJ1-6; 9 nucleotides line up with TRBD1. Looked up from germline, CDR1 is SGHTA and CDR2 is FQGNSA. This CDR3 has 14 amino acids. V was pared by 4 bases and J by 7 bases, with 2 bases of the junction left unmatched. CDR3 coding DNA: TGTGCCAGCAGCTGGACAGGGGCGAATTCACCCCTCCACTTT. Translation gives CASSWTGANSPLHF.

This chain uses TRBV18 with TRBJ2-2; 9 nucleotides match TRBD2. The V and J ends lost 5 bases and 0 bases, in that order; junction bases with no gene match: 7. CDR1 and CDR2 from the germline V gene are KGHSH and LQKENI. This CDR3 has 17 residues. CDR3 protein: CASSTKGLAANTGELFF. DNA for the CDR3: TGTGCCAGCTCAACGAAGGGACTAGCTGCGAACACCGGGGAGCTGTTTTTT. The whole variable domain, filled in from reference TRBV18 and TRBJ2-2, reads NAGVMQNPRHLVRRRGQEARLRCSPMKGHSHVYWYRQLPEEGLKFMVYLQKENIIDESGMPKERFSAEFPKEGPSILRIQQVVRGDSAAYFCASSTKGLAANTGELFFGEGSRLTVL.

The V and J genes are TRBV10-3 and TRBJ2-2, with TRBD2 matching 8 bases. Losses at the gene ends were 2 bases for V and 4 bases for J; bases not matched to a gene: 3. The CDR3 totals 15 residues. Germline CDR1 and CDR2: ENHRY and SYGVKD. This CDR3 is CAISEPTSGTGELFF. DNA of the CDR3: TGTGCCATCAGTGAGCCAACTAGCGGCACCGGGGAGCTGTTTTTT.

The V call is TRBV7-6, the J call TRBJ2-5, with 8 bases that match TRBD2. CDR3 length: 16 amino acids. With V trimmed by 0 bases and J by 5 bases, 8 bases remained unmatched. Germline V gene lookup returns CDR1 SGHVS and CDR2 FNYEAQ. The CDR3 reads CASSLATGLAGETQYF. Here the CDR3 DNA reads TGTGCCAGCAGCTTAGCTACAGGACTAGCAGGGGAGACCCAGTACTTC.

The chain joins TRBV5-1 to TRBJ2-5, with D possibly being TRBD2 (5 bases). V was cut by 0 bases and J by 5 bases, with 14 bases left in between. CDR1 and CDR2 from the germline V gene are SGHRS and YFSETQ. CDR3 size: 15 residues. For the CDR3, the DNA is TGCGCCAGCAGCTTGGCCGGAAGCGGCGTGGAGACCCAGTACTTC. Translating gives CASSLAGSGVETQYF.

CDR3 nucleotide sequence: TGTGCCAGTAGTCTCAAGACAAATTCACCCCTCCACTTT. Amino acid sequence: CASSLKTNSPLHF. The rearrangement uses TRBV19 and TRBJ1-6, with D unclear. This CDR3 spans 13 amino acids. In germline, CDR1 is LNHDA, CDR2 SQIVND (reference sequence). V was cut by 5 bases and J by 7 bases, with 9 bases left in between.

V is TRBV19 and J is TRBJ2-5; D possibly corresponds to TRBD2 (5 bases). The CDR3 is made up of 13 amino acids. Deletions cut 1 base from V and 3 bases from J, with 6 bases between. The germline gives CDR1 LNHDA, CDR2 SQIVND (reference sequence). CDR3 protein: CASSIVGEETQYF. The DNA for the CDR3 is TGTGCCAGTAGTATAGTGGGAGAAGAGACCCAGTACTTC.

The CDR3: CAWSAALVHEQYF. The DNA of the CDR3 is TGTGCCTGGAGTGCGGCCCTCGTCCACGAGCAGTACTTC. V usage is TRBV30 and J usage is TRBJ2-7, with D uncertain. V lost 1 base and J lost 5, with 12 bases in between. CDR3 length: 13 amino acids. Germline values: CDR1 GTSNPN, CDR2 SVGIG (reference sequence). The entire variable domain, with the rest obtained from reference TRBV30 and TRBJ2-7, is as follows: SQTIHQWPATLVQPVGSPLSLECTVEGTSNPNLYWYRQAAGRGLQLLFYSVGIGQISSEVPQNLSASRPQDRQFILSSKKLLLSDSGFYLCAWSAALVHEQYFGPGTRLTVT.

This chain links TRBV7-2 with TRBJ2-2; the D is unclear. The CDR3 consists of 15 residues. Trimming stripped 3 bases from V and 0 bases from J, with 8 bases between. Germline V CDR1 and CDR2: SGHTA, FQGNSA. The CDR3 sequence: CASSFSRTNTGELFF. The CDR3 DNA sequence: TGTGCCAGCAGCTTTTCCAGGACGAACACCGGGGAGCTGTTTTTT.

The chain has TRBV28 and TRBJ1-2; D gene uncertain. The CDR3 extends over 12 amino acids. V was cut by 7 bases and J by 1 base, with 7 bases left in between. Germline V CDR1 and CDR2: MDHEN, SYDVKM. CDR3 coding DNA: TGTGCCAGCAATTCGGTTAACTATGGCTACACCTTC. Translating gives CASNSVNYGYTF.

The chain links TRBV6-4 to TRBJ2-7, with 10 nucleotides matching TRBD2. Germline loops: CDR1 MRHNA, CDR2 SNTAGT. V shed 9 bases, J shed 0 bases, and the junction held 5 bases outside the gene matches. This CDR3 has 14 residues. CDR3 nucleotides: TGTGCCAGTAGCGGGAGGACTGTCTCCTACGAGCAGTACTTC. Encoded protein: CASSGRTVSYEQYF.